The 26 T cell receptor beta chains reported below all come from one sample, sequenced in a study of T cell responses to AZD1222 COVID-19 vaccine. Sequencing used immunoSEQ multiplex PCR; TCRdb keeps in-frame clones, though not all of them. The data hold 170,000 or so clones, with about nine tenths observed a single time. The specimen comprised peripheral blood, sampled on day 0 of AZD1222 vaccination. These receptors were taken from an adult in good health.

This clone was picked up a small number of times. This sequence joins TRBV29-1 and TRBJ1-1, with D unclear. V was shortened by 3 bases and J by 2 bases, with 16 bases between the two germline ends. The CDR3 is made up of 15 amino acids. In germline, CDR1 is SQVTM, CDR2 ANQGSEA. The chain's CDR3 is CSVDVGPAENTEAFF. As DNA, the CDR3 is TGCAGCGTTGATGTCGGGCCTGCGGAAAACACTGAAGCTTTCTTT.

The chain is built from TRBV30 and TRBJ1-2, with no clear D. Germline V gives CDR1 GTSNPN, CDR2 SVGIG (reference sequence). Trimming stripped 3 bases from V and 0 bases from J, with 17 bases between. The CDR3 contains 16 residues. The CDR3 loop is CAWRDDLKRANYGYTF. CDR3 sequence (DNA): TGTGCCTGGAGGGACGATTTAAAAAGAGCTAACTATGGCTACACCTTC.

The chain recombines TRBV4-1 with TRBJ2-7; the match to TRBD1 covers 10 bases. V shed 2 bases and J 3 bases; nucleotides not matched to a gene: 4. The CDR3 length is 15 residues. Germline lookup yields CDR1 MGHRA and CDR2 YSYEKL. Here the CDR3 reads CASSQRTGGNYEQYF. The CDR3 nucleotides read TGCGCCAGCAGCCAAAGGACAGGGGGTAACTACGAGCAGTACTTC.

This clone is a singleton in its sample. The J gene is TRBJ2-3, the V gene TRBV11-3; TRBD1 or TRBD2 may be the D gene (5 bases each). CDR1 and CDR2 (germline): SGHNT, YENEEA. This CDR3 contains 15 residues. The ends were cut back, 0 bases at V and 4 bases at J, with 11 bases in the middle. The CDR3 nucleotides are TGTGCCAGCAGCTTAGACGGGGCCTCTTCAGATACGCAGTATTTT. Protein product: CASSLDGASSDTQYF.

The chain recombines TRBV2 with TRBJ2-7, with D uncertain. The CDR3 is 16 amino acids. CDR1 and CDR2 (germline): SNHLY, FYNNEI. Between the trimmed V and J ends, which lost 1 base and 2 bases, there was a span of 15 bases. CDR3 sequence (DNA): TGTGCCAGCAGTGAAGGGTGGGGTAGGGTGGCCTACGAGCAGTACTTC. Amino acid sequence: CASSEGWGRVAYEQYF.

The chain uses TRBV19 and TRBJ1-1; D gene unclear. From germline, CDR1 is LNHDA and CDR2 SQIVND (reference sequence). V was trimmed by 1 base and J by 3 bases, leaving 15 bases between them. This CDR3 has 16 residues. CDR3 nucleotide sequence: TGTGCCAGTAGTATAGGCCCGAGAGGAAGTGACACTGAAGCTTTCTTT. It codes for CASSIGPRGSDTEAFF.

The chain combines TRBV5-1 with TRBJ1-2; unclear D gene. With 0 bases removed from V and 1 base from J, the gap between germline ends came to 7 bases. Germline V gene data show CDR1 as SGHRS and CDR2 as YFSETQ. The length of the CDR3 is 14 residues. The CDR3 here is CASSLDSLNYGYTF. As DNA, the CDR3 is TGCGCCAGCAGCTTGGACAGCCTTAACTATGGCTACACCTTC.

This chain uses TRBV27 with TRBJ1-6, with 8 bases matching TRBD1. Germline CDR1 MNHEY, CDR2 SMNVEV (reference sequence). The CDR3 is 13 amino acids. V shed 10 bases and J 8 bases; nucleotides not matched to a gene: 7. The CDR3 loop is CATHHRGDSPLHF. The CDR3 nucleotides are TGTGCCACCCATCACAGGGGGGATTCACCCCTCCACTTT.

This chain joins TRBV27 and TRBJ2-2; D may be TRBD1 (6 bases). The CDR3 is made up of 16 amino acids. CDR1 MNHEY and CDR2 SMNVEV come from the germline V gene (reference sequence). Trimming shortened V by 7 bases and J by 6 bases, and 21 bases separated the two germline ends. The CDR3 DNA reads TGTGCCAGCAAGGATAGGGCAGGGGTTAGGGCCGGGGAGCTGTTTTTT. Encoded protein: CASKDRAGVRAGELFF.

The rearrangement uses TRBV5-5 and TRBJ2-3; 13 bases map to TRBD2. The V and J ends lost 3 bases and 1 base, in that order; junction bases with no gene match: 2. Germline lookup yields CDR1 SGHKS and CDR2 YYEKEE (reference sequence). CDR3 length: 16 residues. The CDR3 bases are TGTGCCAGCAGCTCCGGACTAGCGGGGGGCACAGATACGCAGTATTTT. Protein sequence: CASSSGLAGGTDTQYF.

The rearrangement joins TRBV19 to TRBJ2-3, with TRBD2 identical over 9 bases. Trimming removed 3 bases from V and 2 bases from J; junction bases left unmatched: 3. The CDR3 extends over 15 amino acids. Looked up from germline, CDR1 is LNHDA and CDR2 is SQIVND (reference sequence). CDR3 sequence reads: CASSMERGATDTQYF. The CDR3 DNA is TGTGCCAGTAGTATGGAGCGGGGGGCCACAGATACGCAGTATTTT.

V and J are TRBV18 and TRBJ2-1; 8 bases agree with TRBD2. V shed 6 bases and J 4 bases; nucleotides not matched to a gene: 8. The germline gives CDR1 KGHSH, CDR2 LQKENI. The CDR3 loop spans 15 amino acids. CDR3: CASSTGGGLYNEQFF. The CDR3, as DNA: TGTGCCAGCTCCACCGGCGGGGGGCTGTACAATGAGCAGTTCTTC.

The rearrangement uses TRBV5-1 and TRBJ2-5; D is unclear. There are 14 residues in the CDR3. Germline V gene lookup returns CDR1 SGHRS and CDR2 YFSETQ. V was trimmed by 4 bases and J by 1 base, leaving 11 bases between them. Here the CDR3 DNA reads TGCGCCAGCAGCCCGATGACTTTCCAAGAGACCCAGTACTTC. As protein: CASSPMTFQETQYF.

J is TRBJ2-5 and V is TRBV7-3, with D unresolved. This CDR3 has 13 residues. CDR1 is SGHTA, CDR2 FQGTGA, per germline. The V gene lost 3 bases and the J gene lost 5 bases, with 10 bases spanning the gap. CDR3 sequence reads: CASSFYARETQYF. The CDR3 nucleotides are TGTGCCAGCAGCTTCTATGCTCGGGAGACCCAGTACTTC.

This chain uses TRBV9 with TRBJ1-5; perhaps TRBD1 as D (5 bases). The germline V gene has CDR1 SGDLS and CDR2 YYNGEE. V gave up 7 bases and J gave up 0 bases, with 11 bases separating them. This CDR3 is 14 amino acids long. The DNA of the CDR3 is TGTGCCAGCGGGGCAGGTTATAGCAATCAGCCCCAGCATTTT. It is translated as CASGAGYSNQPQHF.

The V gene is TRBV4-1, the J gene TRBJ2-5; 11 bases match TRBD2. Germline V CDR1 and CDR2: MGHRA, YSYEKL. This CDR3 has 14 residues. The junction had 4 bases not matched to a gene; V was cut back by 4 bases and J by 6 bases. CDR3 in DNA: TGCGCCAGCAGCCTGACTAGCGGGGAAAAGACCCAGTACTTC. It translates to CASSLTSGEKTQYF.

The J gene is TRBJ1-2, the V gene TRBV6-2 or TRBV6-3; 8 bases are a match to TRBD1. Germline V CDR1 and CDR2: MNHEY, SVGEGT. CDR3 size: 16 residues. Unmatched junction bases numbered 11, after V lost 6 bases and J lost 2 bases. The CDR3 DNA reads as TGTGCCAGCAGCCGACATCTGGACAGGGTAAACTATGGCTACACCTTC. Encoded protein: CASSRHLDRVNYGYTF.

The chain couples TRBV5-1 to TRBJ2-3, with TRBD1 matching 7 bases. Germline V gene sequence: CDR1 SGHRS, CDR2 YFSETQ. The V and J ends lost 4 bases and 3 bases, in that order; junction bases with no gene match: 5. The CDR3 is made up of 14 amino acids. The chain's CDR3 is CASSTAQGTDTQYF. The CDR3 DNA reads as TGCGCCAGCAGCACCGCACAGGGGACAGATACGCAGTATTTT.

V and J are TRBV15 and TRBJ1-1; tentative D call: TRBD1 (5 bases). This CDR3 spans 14 amino acids. V lost 4 bases to trimming and J lost 1 base, with 10 bases between them. Germline loops: CDR1 LNHNV, CDR2 YYDKDF (reference sequence). For the CDR3, the DNA is TGTGCCACCAGCAAACAAACAGGGAACACTGAAGCTTTCTTT. This gives the protein CATSKQTGNTEAFF.

This clone was recorded only once. The V call is TRBV19, the J call TRBJ2-7; 8 nucleotides align to TRBD1. V was pared by 5 bases and J by 2 bases, with 11 bases of the junction left unmatched. CDR1 and CDR2 from the germline V gene are LNHDA and SQIVND (reference sequence). The CDR3 extends over 16 amino acids. Written as DNA, the CDR3 is TGTGCCAGTAGTCCTCTCGGGGGACAGGCAACCTACGAGCAGTACTTC. Its translation: CASSPLGGQATYEQYF.

The sample holds a few counts of this clone. The CDR3 sequence: CASSLEGGVGNTIYF. In DNA form, the CDR3 reads TGTGCCAGCAGCTTAGAAGGAGGTGTTGGAAACACCATATATTTT. The V call is TRBV7-2, the J call TRBJ1-3, with D uncertain. V was shortened by 1 base and J by 3 bases, with 10 bases between the two germline ends. This CDR3 is built from 15 residues. Germline CDR1 SGHTA, CDR2 FQGNSA.

V usage is TRBV19 and J usage is TRBJ2-7; TRBD1 matches 8 bases. Germline loops: CDR1 LNHDA, CDR2 SQIVND (reference sequence). This CDR3 is built from 15 residues. V shed 2 bases and J 2 bases; nucleotides not matched to a gene: 5. The CDR3 reads CASSISQGATYEQYF. The CDR3 DNA sequence: TGTGCCAGTAGTATATCGCAGGGGGCCACCTACGAGCAGTACTTC.

CDR3 sequence (DNA): TGTGCCAGCAGCGGGGGAGACAGGAACACCGGGGAGCTGTTTTTT. Amino acid sequence: CASSGGDRNTGELFF. The rearrangement joins TRBV9 to TRBJ2-2; D is possibly TRBD1 or TRBD2 (5 bases each). Trimming left V 3 bases short and J 1 base short, with 10 bases between. This CDR3 has 15 residues. From germline, CDR1 is SGDLS and CDR2 YYNGEE.

The chain recombines TRBV11-2 with TRBJ1-3, with 8 bases identical to TRBD1. The CDR3 covers 15 residues. After removal of 4 bases from V and 8 bases from J, the junction contained 10 bases not matched to a gene. CDR1 and CDR2 from the germline V gene are SGHAT and FQNNGV. The CDR3, as DNA: TGTGCCAGCAGCTGGACAGGACAGGGTGGGGACACCATATATTTT. It translates to CASSWTGQGGDTIYF. Filled out from reference TRBV11-2 and TRBJ1-3, the complete variable domain reads EAGVAQSPRYKIIEKRQSVAFWCNPISGHATLYWYQQILGQGPKLLIQFQNNGVVDDSQLPKDRFSAERLKGVDSTLKIQPAKLEDSAVYLCASSWTGQGGDTIYFGEGSWLTVV.

The V call is TRBV30, the J call TRBJ2-7; 7 bases line up with TRBD1. V lost 3 bases, J lost 0 bases, and 2 bases stayed unmatched. This CDR3 contains 13 residues. Germline CDR1 is GTSNPN and CDR2 is SVGIG (reference sequence). The chain's CDR3 is CAWSDRVSYEQYF. The DNA of the CDR3 is TGTGCCTGGAGCGACAGGGTCTCCTACGAGCAGTACTTC.

This chain links TRBV12-3 or TRBV12-4 with TRBJ1-4; D is undetermined. Trimming took 2 bases from V and 7 from J, leaving 8 bases between them. CDR3 length: 13 residues. CDR3 nucleotide sequence: TGTGCCAGCAGTTTAATAGCGGGTGAAAAACTGTTTTTT. Translation: CASSLIAGEKLFF.